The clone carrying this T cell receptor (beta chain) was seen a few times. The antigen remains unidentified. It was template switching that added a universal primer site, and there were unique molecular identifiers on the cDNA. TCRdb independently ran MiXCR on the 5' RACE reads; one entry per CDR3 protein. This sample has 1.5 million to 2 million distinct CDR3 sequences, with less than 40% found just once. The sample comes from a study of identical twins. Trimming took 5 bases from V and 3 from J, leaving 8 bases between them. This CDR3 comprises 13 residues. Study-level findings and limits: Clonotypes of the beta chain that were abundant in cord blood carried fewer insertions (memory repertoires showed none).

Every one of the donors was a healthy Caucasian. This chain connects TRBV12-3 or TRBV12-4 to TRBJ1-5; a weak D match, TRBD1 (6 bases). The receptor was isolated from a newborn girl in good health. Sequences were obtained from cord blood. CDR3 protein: CASSVGANQPQHF. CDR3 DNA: TGTGCCAGCAGTGTGGGGGCCAATCAGCCCCAGCATTTT.